This entry is about one T cell receptor beta chain. Its specificity is not known. A read error is possible here, since a much larger clone lies one base away. The sample belongs to a study of T-cell reconstitution after alpha-beta-depleted transplantation in children. CDR3 length: 12 amino acids. Per germline, CDR1 ENHRY and CDR2 SYGVKD. During its preparation, the TCRbeta library received unique molecular identifiers. TCRdb reanalysed the PCR reads using MiXCR and keeps one entry per CDR3 protein. The profile covers around 250,000 distinct CDR3 sequences, with roughly 8% appearing a single time and almost 6.5% taken by the ten largest. The study, taken as a whole, reports: The study reportedly traced alpha-beta T cells about two months after transplant to several hundred expanded graft clones. Some patients showed high day-60 TCRbeta diversity, which derived from surviving recipient T cells and thymic progenitors. T-cell numbers and diversity, one year after transplant, stemmed largely from T cells that were newly produced.

Here the sequenced sample was PBMCs, mostly from graft donor cells, taken 180 days after TCRalphabeta/CD19-depleted stem cell transplant. The clonotype originates from a male patient under 18 who had a stem cell transplant for acute lymphoblastic leukemia, so the T cells may come from the graft donor. J is TRBJ2-2 and V is TRBV10-3; D is possibly TRBD2 (5 bases). The CDR3, as DNA: TGTGGCATCGAGGGCGGTACCGGGGAGCTGTTTTTT. Its protein is CGIEGGTGELFF.